These 2 T cell receptor beta chains were sequenced from one sample in a study of blood T cell repertoires in COVID-19. Libraries were prepared by immunoSEQ multiplex PCR; TCRdb keeps only in-frame clonotypes and omits some of them. The sample contains 300,000 to 400,000 clones, 80% to 90% of which appear only once. The sequenced sample consisted of peripheral blood. The receptors derive from a young man with active or convalescent COVID-19.

The rearrangement links TRBV9 to TRBJ2-1; TRBD1 matches 8 bases. The germline V gene has CDR1 SGDLS and CDR2 YYNGEE. Germline trimming cut 0 bases from V and 7 bases from J; bases unmatched to any gene: 9. The CDR3 consists of 16 residues. The CDR3 loop is CASSVDPGGIRNEQFF. CDR3 nucleotide sequence: TGTGCCAGCAGCGTAGATCCAGGGGGCATAAGAAATGAGCAGTTCTTC.

This clone has just one count. The gene calls are TRBV19 and TRBJ1-3, with TRBD1 matching 7 bases. The V gene end was trimmed by 6 bases and the J gene end by 0 bases; junction bases not matched to a gene: 5. The CDR3 is 15 residues long. Germline CDR1 and CDR2: LNHDA and SQIVND (reference sequence). As DNA, the CDR3 is TGTGCCAGTAGCACGGACAGGAGCTCTGGAAACACCATATATTTT. Its translation: CASSTDRSSGNTIYF.